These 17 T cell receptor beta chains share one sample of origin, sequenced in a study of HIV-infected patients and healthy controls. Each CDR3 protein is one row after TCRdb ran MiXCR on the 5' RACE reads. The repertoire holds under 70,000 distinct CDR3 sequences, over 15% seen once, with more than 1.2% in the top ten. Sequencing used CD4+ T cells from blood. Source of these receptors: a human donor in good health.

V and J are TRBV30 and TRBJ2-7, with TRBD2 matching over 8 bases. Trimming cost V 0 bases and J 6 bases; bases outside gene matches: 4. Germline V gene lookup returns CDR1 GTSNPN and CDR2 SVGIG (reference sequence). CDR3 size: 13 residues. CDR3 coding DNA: TGTGCCTGGAGTGTGAGCGGGAGAGGCGAGCAGTACTTC. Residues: CAWSVSGRGEQYF. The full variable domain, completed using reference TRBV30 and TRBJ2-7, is SQTIHQWPATLVQPVGSPLSLECTVEGTSNPNLYWYRQAAGRGLQLLFYSVGIGQISSEVPQNLSASRPQDRQFILSSKKLLLSDSGFYLCAWSVSGRGEQYFGPGTRLTVT.

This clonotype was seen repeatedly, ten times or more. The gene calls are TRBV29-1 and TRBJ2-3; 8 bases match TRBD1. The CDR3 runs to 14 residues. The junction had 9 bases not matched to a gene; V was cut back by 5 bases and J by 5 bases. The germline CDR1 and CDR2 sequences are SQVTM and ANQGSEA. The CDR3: CSVSPGGVEDTQYF. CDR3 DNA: TGCAGCGTTTCCCCAGGGGGCGTGGAAGATACGCAGTATTTT.

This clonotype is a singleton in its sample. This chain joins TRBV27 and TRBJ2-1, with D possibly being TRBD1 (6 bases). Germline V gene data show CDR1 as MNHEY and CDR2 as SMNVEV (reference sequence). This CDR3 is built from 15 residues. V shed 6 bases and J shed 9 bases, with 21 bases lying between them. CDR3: CASRPSGGTGSEQFF. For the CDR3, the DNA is TGTGCCAGCAGACCCAGTGGGGGTACAGGGAGTGAGCAGTTCTTC.

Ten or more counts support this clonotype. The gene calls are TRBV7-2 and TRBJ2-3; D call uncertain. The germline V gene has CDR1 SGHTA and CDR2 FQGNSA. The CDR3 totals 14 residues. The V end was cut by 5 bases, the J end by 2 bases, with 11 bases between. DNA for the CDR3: TGTGCCAGCAGCCGTGACTGGGCCACAGATACGCAGTATTTT. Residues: CASSRDWATDTQYF.

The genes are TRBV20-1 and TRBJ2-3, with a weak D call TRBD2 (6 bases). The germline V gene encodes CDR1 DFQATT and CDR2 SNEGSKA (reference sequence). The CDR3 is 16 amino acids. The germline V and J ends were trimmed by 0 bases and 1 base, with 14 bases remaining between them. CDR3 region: CSARDLWRDGTDTQYF. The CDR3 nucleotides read TGCAGTGCTAGAGATCTCTGGCGGGACGGCACAGATACGCAGTATTTT.

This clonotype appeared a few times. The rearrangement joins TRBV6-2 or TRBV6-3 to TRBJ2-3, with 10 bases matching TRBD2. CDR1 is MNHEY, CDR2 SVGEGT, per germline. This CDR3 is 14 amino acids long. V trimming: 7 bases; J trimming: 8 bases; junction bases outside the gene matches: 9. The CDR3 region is CASKTSGTHGTQYF. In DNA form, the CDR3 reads TGTGCCAGCAAAACTAGCGGGACCCACGGTACGCAGTATTTT.

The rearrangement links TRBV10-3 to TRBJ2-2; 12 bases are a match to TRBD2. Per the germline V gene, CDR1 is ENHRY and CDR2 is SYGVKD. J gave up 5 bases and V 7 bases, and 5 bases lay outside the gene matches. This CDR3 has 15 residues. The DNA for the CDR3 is TGTGCCATCAACCGACTAGCGGGAGTAACCGGGGAGCTGTTTTTT. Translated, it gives CAINRLAGVTGELFF.

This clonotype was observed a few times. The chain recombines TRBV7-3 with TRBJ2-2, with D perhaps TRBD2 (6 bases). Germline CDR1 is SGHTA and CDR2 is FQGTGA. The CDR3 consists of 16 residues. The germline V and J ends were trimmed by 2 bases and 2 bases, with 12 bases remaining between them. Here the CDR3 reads CASSLLGGPNTGELFF. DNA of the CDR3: TGTGCCAGCAGCTTACTCGGGGGTCCCAACACCGGGGAGCTGTTTTTT.

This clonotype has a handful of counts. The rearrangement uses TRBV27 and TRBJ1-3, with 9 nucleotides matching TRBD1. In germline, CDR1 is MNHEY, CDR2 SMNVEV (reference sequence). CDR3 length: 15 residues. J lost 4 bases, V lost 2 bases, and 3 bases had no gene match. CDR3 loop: CASSLTGGMGNTIYF. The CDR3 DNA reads TGTGCCAGCAGTTTAACAGGGGGCATGGGAAACACCATATATTTT.

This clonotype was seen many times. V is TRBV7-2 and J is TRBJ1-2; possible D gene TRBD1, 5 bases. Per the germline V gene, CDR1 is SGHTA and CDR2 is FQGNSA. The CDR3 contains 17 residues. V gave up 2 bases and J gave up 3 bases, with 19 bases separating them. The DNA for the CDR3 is TGTGCCAGCAGCTTAACCCAATCGACAGTCCCCTACTATGGCTACACCTTC. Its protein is CASSLTQSTVPYYGYTF.

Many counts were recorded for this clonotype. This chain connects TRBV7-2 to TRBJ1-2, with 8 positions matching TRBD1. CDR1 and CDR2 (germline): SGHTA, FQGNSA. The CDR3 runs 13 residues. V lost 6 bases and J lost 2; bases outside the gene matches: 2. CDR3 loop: CASRRTGNYGYTF. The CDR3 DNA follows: TGTGCCAGCAGACGGACAGGGAACTATGGCTACACCTTC.

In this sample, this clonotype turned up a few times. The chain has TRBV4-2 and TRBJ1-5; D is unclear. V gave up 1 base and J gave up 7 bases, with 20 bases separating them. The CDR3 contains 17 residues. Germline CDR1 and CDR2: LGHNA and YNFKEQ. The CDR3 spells CASSQVPTQNRVQPQHF. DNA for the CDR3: TGTGCCAGCAGCCAAGTCCCAACCCAAAATCGGGTCCAGCCCCAGCATTTT.

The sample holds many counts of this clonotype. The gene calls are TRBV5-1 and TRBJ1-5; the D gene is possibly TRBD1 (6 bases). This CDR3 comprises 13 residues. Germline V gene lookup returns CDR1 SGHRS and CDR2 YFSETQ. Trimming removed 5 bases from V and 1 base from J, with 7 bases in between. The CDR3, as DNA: TGCGCCAGCAGACAGGGCAGCAATCAGCCCCAGCATTTT. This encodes CASRQGSNQPQHF.

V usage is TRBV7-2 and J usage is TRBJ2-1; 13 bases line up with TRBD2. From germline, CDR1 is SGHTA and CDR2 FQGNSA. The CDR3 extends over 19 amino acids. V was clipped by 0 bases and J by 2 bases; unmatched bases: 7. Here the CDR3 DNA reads TGTGCCAGCAGCTTAGCGTGGCCGGGACTAGCGGGAACCTACAATGAGCAGTTCTTC. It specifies CASSLAWPGLAGTYNEQFF.

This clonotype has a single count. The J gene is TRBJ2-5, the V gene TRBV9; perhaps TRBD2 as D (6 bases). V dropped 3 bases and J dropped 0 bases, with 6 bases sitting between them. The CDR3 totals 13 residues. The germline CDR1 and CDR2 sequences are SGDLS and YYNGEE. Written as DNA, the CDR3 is TGTGCCAGCAGCGGGACTAACCAAGAGACCCAGTACTTC. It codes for CASSGTNQETQYF.

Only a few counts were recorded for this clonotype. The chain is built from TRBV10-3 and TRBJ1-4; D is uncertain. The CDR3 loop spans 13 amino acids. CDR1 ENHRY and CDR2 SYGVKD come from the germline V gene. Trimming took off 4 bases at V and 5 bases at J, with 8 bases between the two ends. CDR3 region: CAISAGLNEKLFF. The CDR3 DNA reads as TGTGCCATCAGTGCGGGCCTCAATGAAAAACTGTTTTTT.

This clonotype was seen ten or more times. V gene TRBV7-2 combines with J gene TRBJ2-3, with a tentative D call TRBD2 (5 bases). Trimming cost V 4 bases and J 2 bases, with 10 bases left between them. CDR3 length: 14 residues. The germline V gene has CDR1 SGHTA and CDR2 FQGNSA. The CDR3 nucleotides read TGTGCCAGCAGCTGGGATAGCGCCACAGATACGCAGTATTTT. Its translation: CASSWDSATDTQYF. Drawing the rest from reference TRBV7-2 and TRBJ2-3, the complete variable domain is GAGVSQSPSNKVTEKGKDVELRCDPISGHTALYWYRQSLGQGLEFLIYFQGNSAPDKSGLPSDRFSAERTGGSVSTLTIQRTQQEDSAVYLCASSWDSATDTQYFGPGTRLTVL.